The 22 T cell receptor beta chains listed next were all sequenced from one sample in a study of blood T cells in healthy people across ages. The use of a sample-barcoded 5' primer and a J-beta primer mix characterized a second PCR of roughly 6 to 12 cycles. TCRdb reanalysed the 5' RACE reads using MiXCR and keeps one entry per CDR3 protein. The sample consists of about 770,000 distinct CDR3 sequences, approximately 48% of them appearing once. Sequencing was carried out using blood. These receptor sequences come from a man aged 55-75 years in good health.

This chain links TRBV9 with TRBJ2-3; unclear D gene. V was trimmed by 4 bases and J by 0 bases, leaving 9 bases between them. This CDR3 contains 14 residues. The germline CDR1 and CDR2 sequences are SGDLS and YYNGEE. The CDR3 spells CASSSAYSTDTQYF. CDR3 DNA sequence: TGTGCCAGCAGCTCCGCTTATAGCACAGATACGCAGTATTTT.

This clonotype came up a few times. The V gene is TRBV20-1, the J gene TRBJ2-1; maybe TRBD1 (6 bases). The CDR3 covers 12 residues. CDR1 and CDR2 from the germline V gene are DFQATT and SNEGSKA (reference sequence). V lost 3 bases, J lost 9 bases, and 12 bases lay in between. DNA for the CDR3: TGCAGTGCTAGCACAGGGAAGGGTGAGCAGTTCTTC. Translation gives CSASTGKGEQFF.

The rearrangement uses TRBV10-3 and TRBJ2-5; 7 nucleotides align to TRBD1. Germline CDR1 is ENHRY and CDR2 is SYGVKD. CDR3 length: 15 residues. V lost 1 base and J lost 2; bases outside the gene matches: 4. In nucleotides, the CDR3 is TGTGCCATCAGTGAGTTACAGGGGAAACAAGAGACCCAGTACTTC. It codes for CAISELQGKQETQYF.

This clonotype occurred a few times. The chain links TRBV6-1 to TRBJ2-5, with 7 positions matching TRBD1. The CDR3 totals 14 residues. From germline, CDR1 is MNHNS and CDR2 SASEGT. V gave up 6 bases and J gave up 5 bases; unmatched junction bases: 9. As DNA, the CDR3 is TGTGCCAGCAGGAAGAACAGGGGTAGGGAGACCCAGTACTTC. This encodes CASRKNRGRETQYF.

This clonotype has just a few counts. The chain recombines TRBV3-1 with TRBJ1-2; 9 bases are shared with TRBD1. CDR3 length: 15 amino acids. Trimming removed 0 bases from V and 9 bases from J; junction bases left unmatched: 8. Per the germline V gene, CDR1 is LGHDT and CDR2 is YNNKEL (reference sequence). CDR3 nucleotide sequence: TGTGCCAGCAGCCAAGATAGCGGGACAGGGACGAGCTACACCTTC. Translating gives CASSQDSGTGTSYTF.

This clonotype was recorded once. The chain is built from TRBV30 and TRBJ2-6, with D possibly matching TRBD2 (6 bases). The V gene lost 4 bases and the J gene lost 0 bases, with 10 bases spanning the gap. This CDR3 spans 15 amino acids. Germline CDR1 is GTSNPN and CDR2 is SVGIG (reference sequence). CDR3 coding DNA: TGTGCCTGGAATACCGGGAGCTCTGGGGCCAACGTCCTGACTTTC. It yields the protein CAWNTGSSGANVLTF.

This sequence joins TRBV5-5 and TRBJ1-1; D call uncertain. The CDR3 runs 12 residues. CDR1 is SGHKS, CDR2 YYEKEE, per germline (reference sequence). V was shortened by 4 bases and J by 8 bases, with 12 bases between the two germline ends. The CDR3 loop reads CASSRTQAEAFF. The DNA of the CDR3 is TGTGCCAGCAGCAGGACTCAGGCAGAAGCTTTCTTT. The variable domain in full, completed from reference TRBV5-5 and TRBJ1-1, reads DAGVTQSPTHLIKTRGQQVTLRCSPISGHKSVSWYQQVLGQGPQFIFQYYEKEERGRGNFPDRFSARQFPNYSSELNVNALLLGDSALYLCASSRTQAEAFFGQGTRLTVV.

The rearrangement joins TRBV5-5 to TRBJ2-3, with 7 positions matching TRBD1. The CDR3 contains 14 residues. CDR1 and CDR2 (germline): SGHKS, YYEKEE (reference sequence). The junction had 6 bases not matched to a gene; V was cut back by 4 bases and J by 4 bases. The CDR3, as DNA: TGTGCCAGCAGCCTCTGGACAGGATCAGATACGCAGTATTTT. Translated: CASSLWTGSDTQYF.

The chain couples TRBV20-1 to TRBJ1-6, with D unclear. The V gene lost 0 bases and the J gene lost 5 bases, with 14 bases spanning the gap. This CDR3 spans 16 amino acids. The germline V gene encodes CDR1 DFQATT and CDR2 SNEGSKA (reference sequence). The CDR3 protein is CSARDPAESDNSPLHF. In DNA form, the CDR3 reads TGCAGTGCTAGAGATCCGGCAGAATCTGATAATTCACCCCTCCACTTT.

This clonotype has a handful of counts. V and J are TRBV6-2 or TRBV6-3 and TRBJ2-5, with D maybe TRBD2 (5 bases). Germline CDR1 and CDR2: MNHEY and SVGEGT. V lost 2 bases to trimming and J lost 2 bases, with 12 bases between them. This CDR3 spans 15 amino acids. The CDR3 here is CASSYGSLLQETQYF. The CDR3 DNA reads TGTGCCAGCAGTTACGGGAGCCTCCTTCAAGAGACCCAGTACTTC.

There are a few counts of this clonotype. This rearrangement joins TRBV7-2 to TRBJ2-3, with D possibly TRBD1 on 6 matching bases. This CDR3 is built from 15 residues. Trimming left V 8 bases short and J 2 bases short, with 17 bases between. Per the germline V gene, CDR1 is SGHTA and CDR2 is FQGNSA. CDR3 amino acids: CASLLGGALTDTQYF. The CDR3 nucleotides read TGTGCCAGCCTGCTTGGGGGCGCGCTCACAGATACGCAGTATTTT.

The CDR3 DNA is TGTGCCAGCAGCACAGGACAGTCGGGCAATTCACCCCTCCACTTT. Its protein is CASSTGQSGNSPLHF. The chain has TRBV11-3 and TRBJ1-6, with D possibly being TRBD1 (6 bases). Germline V gives CDR1 SGHNT, CDR2 YENEEA. V lost 5 bases and J lost 7, with 15 bases in between. The CDR3 contains 15 residues.

The chain uses TRBV7-2 and TRBJ2-2; D is ambiguous. This CDR3 comprises 14 residues. Per germline, CDR1 SGHTA and CDR2 FQGNSA. The germline V and J ends were trimmed by 1 base and 4 bases, with 7 bases remaining between them. CDR3 residues: CASSLDHSTGELFF. CDR3 coding DNA: TGTGCCAGCAGCTTAGATCACTCCACCGGGGAGCTGTTTTTT.

The V call is TRBV7-9, the J call TRBJ1-2, with TRBD1 matching 7 bases. Trimming cost V 6 bases and J 5 bases; bases outside gene matches: 12. CDR1 is SEHNR and CDR2 is FQNEAQ in the germline V gene (reference sequence). CDR3 length: 15 amino acids. The CDR3 loop reads CASSSSGGGGYGYTF. As DNA, the CDR3 is TGTGCCAGCAGTTCATCAGGGGGGGGAGGGTATGGCTACACCTTC.

The chain links TRBV6-5 to TRBJ1-4, with a possible D match to TRBD1 (6 bases). The V gene lost 2 bases and the J gene lost 7 bases, with 17 bases spanning the gap. Per the germline V gene, CDR1 is MNHEY and CDR2 is SVGAGI. The CDR3 is 16 amino acids. In DNA form, the CDR3 reads TGTGCCAGCAGTTACAGGATAGGACAGAGGGGTGAAAAACTGTTTTTT. Its translation is CASSYRIGQRGEKLFF.

The chain uses TRBV7-9 and TRBJ2-1; D is uncertain. The V gene lost 0 bases and the J gene lost 9 bases, with 9 bases spanning the gap. The CDR3 has 13 residues. Germline CDR1 is SEHNR and CDR2 is FQNEAQ (reference sequence). CDR3 sequence (DNA): TGTGCCAGCAGCTTAGCTCTGGGCGGTGAGCAGTTCTTC. Translating gives CASSLALGGEQFF.

As DNA, the CDR3 is TGTGCCAGCAGGGTACGGGGGGCAGCCTACGAGCAGTACTTC. As protein: CASRVRGAAYEQYF. The rearrangement joins TRBV2 to TRBJ2-4, with D tentatively TRBD2 (7 bases). The end of the DNA aligns better with TRBJ2-7, so the J call may be wrong. This CDR3 is built from 14 residues. Germline CDR1 and CDR2: SNHLY and FYNNEI.

This clonotype was counted only a few times. This sequence joins TRBV6-2 or TRBV6-3 and TRBJ1-2; D is perhaps TRBD1 (6 bases). Germline V gene sequence: CDR1 MNHEY, CDR2 SVGEGT. The ends were cut back, 6 bases at V and 7 bases at J, with 18 bases in the middle. CDR3 size: 14 residues. The CDR3 reads CASSLLRDNGGYTF. The DNA for the CDR3 is TGTGCCAGCAGCCTTCTCCGGGACAACGGTGGCTACACCTTC.

This clonotype was recorded a few times. This chain links TRBV6-2 or TRBV6-3 with TRBJ2-7; TRBD1 might be the D (7 bases). Germline values: CDR1 MNHEY, CDR2 SVGEGT. This CDR3 is built from 15 residues. Between the trimmed V and J ends, which lost 6 bases and 2 bases, there was a span of 17 bases. The CDR3 loop is CASSLGGQRTYEQYF. CDR3 sequence (DNA): TGTGCCAGCAGCCTCGGGGGACAGAGGACCTACGAGCAGTACTTC.

This clonotype has a handful of counts. The CDR3 region has the DNA TGCAGTGCTACCTTAACAGGGGGCTATGGCTACACCTTC. Protein sequence: CSATLTGGYGYTF. The V call is TRBV20-1, the J call TRBJ1-2, with TRBD1 matching 8 bases. CDR1 is DFQATT and CDR2 is SNEGSKA in the germline V gene (reference sequence). CDR3 length equals 13 residues. V lost 4 bases, J lost 4 bases, and 5 bases stayed unmatched.

To note about this clonotype: One end of the junction is discordant with germline, which a read error may explain. The chain carries TRBV6-2 or TRBV6-3 and TRBJ1-2; D call uncertain. The CDR3 runs 12 residues. The V gene's germline CDR1 is MNHEY and CDR2 SVGEGT. This chain's CDR3 is CATSDGNYGYTF. The CDR3 coding sequence is TGTGCCACCAGTGACGGGAACTATGGCTACACCTTC.

The V and J genes are TRBV18 and TRBJ2-7; a possible D gene is TRBD1 (5 bases). V was clipped by 6 bases and J by 5 bases, with 17 bases between them. CDR1 KGHSH and CDR2 LQKENI come from the germline V gene. The CDR3 totals 14 residues. Here the CDR3 reads CASSSKGKSHEQYF. CDR3 DNA: TGTGCCAGCTCCTCCAAGGGGAAGTCCCACGAGCAGTACTTC.